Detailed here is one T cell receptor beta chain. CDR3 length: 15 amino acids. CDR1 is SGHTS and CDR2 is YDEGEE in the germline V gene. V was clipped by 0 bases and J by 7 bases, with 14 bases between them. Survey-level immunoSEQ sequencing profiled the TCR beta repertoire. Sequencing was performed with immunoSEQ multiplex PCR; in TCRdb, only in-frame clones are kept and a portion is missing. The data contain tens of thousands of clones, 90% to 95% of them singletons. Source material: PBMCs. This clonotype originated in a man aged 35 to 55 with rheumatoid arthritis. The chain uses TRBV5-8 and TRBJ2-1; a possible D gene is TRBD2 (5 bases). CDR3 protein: CASSLGPGFGNEQFF. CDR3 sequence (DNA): TGTGCCAGCAGCTTGGGTCCGGGGTTCGGGAATGAGCAGTTCTTC.